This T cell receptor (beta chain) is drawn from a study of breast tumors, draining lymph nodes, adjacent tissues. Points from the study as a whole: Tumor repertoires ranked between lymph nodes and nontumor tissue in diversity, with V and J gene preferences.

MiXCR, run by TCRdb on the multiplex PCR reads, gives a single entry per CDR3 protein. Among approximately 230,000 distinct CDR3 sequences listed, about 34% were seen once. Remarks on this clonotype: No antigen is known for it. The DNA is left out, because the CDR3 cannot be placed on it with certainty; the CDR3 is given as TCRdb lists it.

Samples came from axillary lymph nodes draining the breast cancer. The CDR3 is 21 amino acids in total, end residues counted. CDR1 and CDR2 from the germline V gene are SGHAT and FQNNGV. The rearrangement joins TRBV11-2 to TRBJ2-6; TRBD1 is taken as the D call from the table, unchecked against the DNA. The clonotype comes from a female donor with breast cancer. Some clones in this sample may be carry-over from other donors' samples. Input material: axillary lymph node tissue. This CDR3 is CASSSSDRDYGYTFGANVLTF.